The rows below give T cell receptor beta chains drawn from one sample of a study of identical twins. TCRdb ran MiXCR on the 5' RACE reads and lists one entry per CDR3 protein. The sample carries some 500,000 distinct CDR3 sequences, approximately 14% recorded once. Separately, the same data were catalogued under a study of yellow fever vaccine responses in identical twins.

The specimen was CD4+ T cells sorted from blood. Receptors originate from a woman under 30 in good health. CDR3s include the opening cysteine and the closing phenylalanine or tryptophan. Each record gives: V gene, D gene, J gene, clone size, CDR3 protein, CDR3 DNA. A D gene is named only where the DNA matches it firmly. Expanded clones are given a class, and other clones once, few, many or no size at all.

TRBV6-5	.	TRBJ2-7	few	CASSYRAGYYEQYF	TGTGCCAGCAGTTACCGAGCAGGTTACTACGAGCAGTACTTC
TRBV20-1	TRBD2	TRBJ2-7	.	CSARLGGSGGRNEQYF	TGCAGTGCTAGGCTCGGCGGTAGCGGGGGTAGGAACGAGCAGTACTTC
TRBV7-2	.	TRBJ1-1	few	CASSLPPTGHTDEAFF	TGTGCCAGCAGCTTACCCCCGACAGGCCATACCGATGAAGCTTTCTTT
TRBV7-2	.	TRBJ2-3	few	CARREPGTDTQYF	TGTGCTCGACGGGAGCCTGGCACAGATACGCAGTATTTT
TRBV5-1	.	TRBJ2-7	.	CASSAGHGYYEQYF	TGCGCCAGCAGCGCCGGACACGGCTACTACGAGCAGTACTTC
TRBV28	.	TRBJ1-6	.	CASSSFSAGSPLHF	TGTGCCAGCAGTTCTTTTTCTGCTGGTTCACCCCTCCACTTT
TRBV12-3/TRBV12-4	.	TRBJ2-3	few	CASSGRHATDTQYF	TGTGCCAGCAGCGGACGGCACGCCACAGATACGCAGTATTTT
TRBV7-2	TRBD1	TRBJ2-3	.	CASSLGTGFSDTQYF	TGTGCCAGCAGCTTGGGGACAGGGTTCTCAGATACGCAGTATTTT
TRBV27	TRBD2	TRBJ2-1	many	CASSLASSGRGNEQFF	TGTGCCAGCAGTTTAGCCTCTAGCGGGAGGGGCAATGAGCAGTTCTTC
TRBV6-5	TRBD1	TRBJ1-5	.	CASSYYRGRDQPQHF	TGTGCCAGCAGTTATTACAGGGGGCGAGATCAGCCCCAGCATTTT
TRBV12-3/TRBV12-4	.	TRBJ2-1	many	CASSYRVYGEQFF	TGTGCCAGCAGTTACAGGGTATATGGTGAGCAGTTCTTC
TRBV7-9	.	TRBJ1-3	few	CASSEKTASSGNTIYF	TGTGCCAGCAGCGAGAAAACCGCGAGCTCTGGAAACACCATATATTTT
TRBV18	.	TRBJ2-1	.	CASSPQRDINEQFF	TGTGCCAGCTCACCACAAAGGGACATCAATGAGCAGTTCTTC
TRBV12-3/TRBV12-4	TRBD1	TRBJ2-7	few	CASRTGNSNSYEQYF	TGTGCCAGCAGGACAGGGAACAGCAACTCCTACGAGCAGTACTTC
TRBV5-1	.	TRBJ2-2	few	CASRTQWPGELFF	TGCGCCAGCCGGACTCAGTGGCCCGGGGAGCTGTTTTTT
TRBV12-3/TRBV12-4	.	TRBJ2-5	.	CASSFQQADTGETQYF	TGTGCCAGCAGTTTTCAACAGGCGGACACAGGAGAGACCCAGTACTTC
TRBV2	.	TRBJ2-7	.	CASRPGMEQYF	TGTGCCAGCCGGCCGGGAATGGAGCAGTACTTC
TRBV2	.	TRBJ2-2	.	CASSEWRIANTGELFF	TGTGCCAGCAGTGAATGGAGGATTGCGAACACCGGGGAGCTGTTTTTT
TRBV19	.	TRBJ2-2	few	CASSIGPGLDTGELFF	TGTGCCAGTAGTATAGGCCCGGGTTTAGACACCGGGGAGCTGTTTTTT
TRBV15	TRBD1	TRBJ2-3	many	CATARDRAADTQYF	TGTGCCACCGCCCGGGACAGGGCGGCAGATACGCAGTATTTT
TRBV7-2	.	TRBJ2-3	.	CASSLSLSKDTQYF	TGTGCCAGCAGCTTGTCGCTGTCGAAAGATACGCAGTATTTT
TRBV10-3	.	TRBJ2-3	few	CAISGGSGGLSDTQYF	TGTGCCATCAGTGGAGGTTCGGGGGGCCTCTCAGATACGCAGTATTTT
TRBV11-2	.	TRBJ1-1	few	CASSLYPTEAFF	TGTGCCAGCAGCTTATACCCCACTGAAGCTTTCTTT
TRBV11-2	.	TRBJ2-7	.	CASSLHLDSIYEQYF	TGTGCCAGCAGCTTGCACCTGGACAGTATCTACGAGCAGTACTTC
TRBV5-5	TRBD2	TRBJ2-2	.	CASSLAAASGYTGELFF	TGTGCCAGCAGCTTGGCGGCTGCTAGCGGTTACACCGGGGAGCTGTTTTTT
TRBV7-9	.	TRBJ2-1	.	CASSSLDSLPAYNEQFF	TGTGCCAGCAGCTCCCTTGACAGCCTACCCGCCTACAATGAGCAGTTCTTC
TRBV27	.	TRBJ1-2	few	CASSLFGAGGYTF	TGTGCCAGCAGTTTATTTGGGGCGGGTGGCTACACCTTC
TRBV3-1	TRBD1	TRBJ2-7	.	CASSQGTTGDRYF	TGTGCCAGCAGCCAAGGAACAACAGGGGATCGGTACTTC
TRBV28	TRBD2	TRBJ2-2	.	CASSTAGGNTGELFF	TGTGCCAGCAGTACGGCGGGGGGGAACACCGGGGAGCTGTTTTTT
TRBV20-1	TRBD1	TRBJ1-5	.	CSVDPDRGSNQPQHF	TGCAGTGTTGATCCGGACAGGGGGAGCAATCAGCCCCAGCATTTT
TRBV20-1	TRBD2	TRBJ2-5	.	CSARDLKRLANPAQYF	TGCAGTGCTAGAGATTTAAAGCGACTAGCGAACCCCGCCCAGTACTTC
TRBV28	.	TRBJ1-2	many	CASIGQTNYGYTF	TGTGCCAGCATAGGGCAGACTAACTATGGCTACACCTTC
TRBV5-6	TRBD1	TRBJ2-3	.	CASNQGARDTQYF	TGTGCCAGCAACCAGGGGGCAAGGGATACGCAGTATTTT
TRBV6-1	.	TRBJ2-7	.	CASSAGDTYEQYF	TGTGCCAGCTCCGCGGGGGACACCTACGAGCAGTACTTC
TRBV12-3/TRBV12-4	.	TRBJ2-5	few	CASIRRGRETLGLETQYF	TGTGCCAGCATTCGCAGGGGACGGGAGACCCTGGGATTAGAGACCCAGTACTTC
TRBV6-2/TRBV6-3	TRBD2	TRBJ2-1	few	CASGESSGRNEQFF	TGTGCCAGCGGGGAGTCTAGCGGTCGGAATGAGCAGTTCTTC
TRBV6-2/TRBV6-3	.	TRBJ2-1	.	CATNRYNEQFF	TGTGCCACCAACCGTTACAATGAGCAGTTCTTC
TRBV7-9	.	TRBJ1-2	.	CASSLDVVYGYTF	TGTGCCAGCAGCTTAGATGTGGTCTATGGCTACACCTTC
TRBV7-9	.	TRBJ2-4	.	CASSSARTKNIQYF	TGTGCCAGCAGCTCCGCTCGGACCAAAAACATTCAGTACTTC
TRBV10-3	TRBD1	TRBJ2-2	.	CAISGRTGTGELFF	TGTGCCATCAGTGGACGGACAGGAACCGGGGAGCTGTTTTTT
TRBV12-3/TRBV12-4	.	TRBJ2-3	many	CASSFGGGASLGTQYF	TGTGCCAGCAGTTTTGGAGGGGGAGCTTCTCTTGGTACGCAGTATTTT
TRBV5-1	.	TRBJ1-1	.	CASTMQVGGYTEAFF	TGCGCCAGCACAATGCAGGTGGGTGGATACACTGAAGCTTTCTTT
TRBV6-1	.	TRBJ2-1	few	CASSPASLGYNEQFF	TGTGCCAGCAGCCCCGCTTCTCTCGGATACAATGAGCAGTTCTTC
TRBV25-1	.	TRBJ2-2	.	CASRGPLAGELFF	TGTGCCAGCAGGGGCCCCCTGGCCGGGGAGCTGTTTTTT
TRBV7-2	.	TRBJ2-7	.	CASSPWAGSYEQYF	TGTGCCAGCAGCCCATGGGCGGGCTCCTACGAGCAGTACTTC
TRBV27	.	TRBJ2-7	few	CASSSYSLGTYEQYF	TGTGCCAGCAGTTCATACAGCCTCGGCACCTACGAGCAGTACTTC
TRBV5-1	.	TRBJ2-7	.	CASRLDRQVPSYEQYF	TGCGCCAGCAGGTTAGATCGTCAGGTACCCTCCTACGAGCAGTACTTC